This TCR beta chain derives from a study of T-cell reconstitution after alpha-beta-depleted transplantation in children. Study-wide points: T cells produced anew were the main source of T-cell counts and diversity one year after transplant.

CDR1 and CDR2 from the germline V gene are MNHEY and SMNVEV (reference sequence). The CDR3 is 16 amino acids. Trimming pared 4 bases from V and 1 base from J, leaving 13 bases between. Preparation of the TCRbeta library involved a method that used unique molecular identifiers. TCRdb called the PCR reads again in MiXCR, with one record for every CDR3 protein. The repertoire includes over 450,000 distinct CDR3 sequences, under 12% of them detected once, and 2% to 2.5% sits in the top ten. Of note for this clonotype: Its antigen remains unknown.

The chain carries TRBV27 and TRBJ1-4, with D possibly matching TRBD1 (5 bases). The source material was PBMCs, sampled before TCRalphabeta/CD19-depleted stem cell transplant. This receptor was obtained from a child aged 2 to 10 with inherited bone marrow failure, due to receive a stem cell transplant. CDR3 protein: CASSSLPTETNEKLFF. In DNA, the CDR3 is TGTGCCAGCAGTTCGCTACCGACAGAAACTAATGAAAAACTGTTTTTT.